Listed below are T cell receptor beta chains from one sample, sequenced in a study of OX40 agonist ivuxolimab in advanced cancers. Clones were sequenced by immunoSEQ multiplex PCR, and TCRdb holds only the in-frame ones, with some missing. The data contain about 64,000 clones, roughly 80% of them singletons. This specimen was CD4+ or CD8+ T cells sorted from blood, taken in a trial of the OX40 agonist ivuxolimab. The source is an adult with an advanced solid tumor such as melanoma, head and neck, liver or kidney cancer. Both conserved end residues are trimmed from each CDR3. Clone size is not always given. Where it is, it says once, few, many or a class for expanded clones.

>TRBJ2-3|NA|TRBV6-4
ASSRTSGGAGTDTQY
>TRBJ1-5|few|TRBV7-9
ASSLSGAGQPQH
>TRBJ2-3|NA|TRBV18
ASSIQRSSTDTQY
>TRBJ2-3|few|TRBV18
ASSLQGARTDTQY
>TRBJ2-1|once|TRBV15
ATSRDRGFYNEQF
>TRBJ2-1|NA|TRBV10-3
AISLGDQAYNEQF
>TRBJ2-1|once|TRBV7-9
ASSRQGGEQF
>TRBJ1-2|NA|TRBV19
ASAKSDYRVVYGYT
>TRBJ1-3|NA|TRBV14
ASSQKAYQQDSGNTIY
>TRBJ2-7|NA|TRBV7-2
ASSRYRDFEQY
>TRBJ1-2|NA|TRBV5-1
ASSLAGEGAFGYT
>TRBJ1-1|NA|TRBV29-1
SVVSRTANTEAF
>TRBJ1-1|NA|TRBV11-1
ASSLVGNTEAF
>TRBJ1-1|NA|TRBV10-3
AISESAQNTEAF
>TRBJ1-2|few|TRBV5-5
ASSLRRVGGYGYT
>TRBJ1-3|NA|TRBV9
ASSVEGAYGNTIY
>TRBJ2-3|once|TRBV19
ASSNRRGDTQY
>TRBJ2-2|NA|TRBV15
ATSRDPGGGELF
>TRBJ2-2|NA|TRBV27
ASSLSGNTGELF
>TRBJ1-1|few|TRBV7-2
ASSATGSDTEAF
>TRBJ2-7|once|TRBV5-5
ASSLVQSNEQY
>TRBJ2-5|NA|TRBV28
ASSLQGRTETQY
>TRBJ2-7|NA|TRBV5-6
ASTPGGQTAYEQY
>TRBJ2-2|NA|TRBV5-1
ASSLRPENTGELF
>TRBJ2-1|once|TRBV2
ASIWDYNEQF
>TRBJ2-2|NA|TRBV9
ASRELF
>TRBJ2-6|NA|TRBV7-9
ASSLAVGTSISANVLT
>TRBJ1-1|NA|TRBV5-1
ASRYGGPNTEAF
>TRBJ2-7|once|TRBV6-5
ASSYGTGTYEQY
>TRBJ2-1|few|TRBV4-3
ASSPPGQNNEQF
>TRBJ2-5|once|TRBV25-1
ASARSGTIETQY
>TRBJ2-7|NA|TRBV19
ASSDRGSHEQY
>TRBJ1-2|NA|TRBV5-6
ASGANYGYT
>TRBJ2-5|NA|TRBV5-1
ASSGSSGGQETQY
>TRBJ2-7|NA|TRBV6-6
ASSYRPDYEQY
>TRBJ2-2|NA|TRBV6-6
ASILAVTGELF
>TRBJ1-3|NA|TRBV9
ASSVRPIGNTIY
>TRBJ1-2|once|TRBV27
ASSLSAHSNYGYT
>TRBJ1-2|few|TRBV11-3
ASSSTQTYGYT
>TRBJ1-2|NA|TRBV29-1
SARTPNYGYT
>TRBJ1-3|NA|TRBV7-8
ASSRDRGIGNTIY
>TRBJ2-5|NA|TRBV14
ASSQDFVFRETQY
>TRBJ1-3|NA|TRBV6-1
ASSPTVTLNTIY
>TRBJ2-7|once|TRBV11-1
ASSLWGASYEQY
>TRBJ2-7|NA|TRBV19
ASSTRTSGSPYEQY
>TRBJ2-7|NA|TRBV19
ASSTGTREQY
>TRBJ2-2|NA|TRBV4-3
ASSPDRGGGELF
>TRBJ2-7|NA|TRBV19
ASSIGPEQY